Described below is a single T cell receptor (beta chain) sequence and its context. No cognate antigen has been identified for it. Base quality data are lacking; no much larger clone is found one base away. The data were obtained in a study of radiotherapy plus CTLA-4 blockade in lung cancer (dated by TCRdb to between 2017 and 2018). With regard to the full study: Objective responses were observed in about a sixth of enrolled patients, and disease control was achieved in 25% to 40%.

The junction shows trimming of 0 bases on V and 5 bases on J, and the gene matches do not reach 6 bases of it. Looking up the germline V gene yields CDR1 SGHAT and CDR2 FQNNGV. The CDR3, cysteine through phenylalanine, is 17 amino acids long. Only CDR3 DNA remains: 51 bases, in frame from the first base. The receptor library was made with the immunoSEQ multiplex PCR assay. Not all clones reach the TCRdb copy of this immuneACCESS table, which keeps in-frame sequences only. Checked studies attribute under half of the gap to unresolved V genes and leave the rest unexplained. The sample table records roughly 44,000 clones; approximately 90% of these occur just once. The ten largest clones add up to 6% to 8.5% of the sample. In this study, focal radiation therapy paired with CTLA-4 blockade (ipilimumab) was tested in patients who had chemo-refractory metastatic non-small-cell lung cancer. The paper's findings and limits, for the study overall: Early dynamic changes in blood T cell clones, together with increased serum interferon-beta after radiation, were reported as the strongest predictors of response. After treatment with radiotherapy and ipilimumab, TCR clones that originated in tumors expanded in peripheral blood.

The clonotype was recovered from a human donor with non-small cell lung cancer whose response to radiotherapy plus ipilimumab could not be evaluated. The chain is made from TRBV11-2 and TRBJ2-7; TRBD2 aligns with 14 central bases. Sequenced here: peripheral blood, sampled from a patient treated with radiotherapy plus ipilimumab. The sequenced DNA: TGTGCCAGCAGCTTAGATGGGCCGGGACTAGCGGGGGACGAGCAGTACTTC. Its translation is CASSLDGPGLAGDEQYF.